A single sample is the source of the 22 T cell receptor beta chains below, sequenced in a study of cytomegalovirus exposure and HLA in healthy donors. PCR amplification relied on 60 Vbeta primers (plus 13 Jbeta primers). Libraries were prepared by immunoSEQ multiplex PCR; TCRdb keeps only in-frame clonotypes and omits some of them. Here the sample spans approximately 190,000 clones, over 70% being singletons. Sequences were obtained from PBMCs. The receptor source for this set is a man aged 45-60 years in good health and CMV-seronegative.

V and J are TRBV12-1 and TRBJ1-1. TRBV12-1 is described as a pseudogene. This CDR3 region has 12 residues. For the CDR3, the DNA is TGTGCCAGCAGGGATGGGACTTACCAAGCTTTCTTT. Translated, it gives CASRDGTYQAFF.

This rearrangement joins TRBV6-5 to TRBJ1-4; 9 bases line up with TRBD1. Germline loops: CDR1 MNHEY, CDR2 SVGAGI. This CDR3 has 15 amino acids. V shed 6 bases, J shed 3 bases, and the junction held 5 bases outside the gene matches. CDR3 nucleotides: TGTGCCAGCAGGGGACAGGGTGGGGCTAATGAAAAACTGTTTTTT. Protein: CASRGQGGANEKLFF.

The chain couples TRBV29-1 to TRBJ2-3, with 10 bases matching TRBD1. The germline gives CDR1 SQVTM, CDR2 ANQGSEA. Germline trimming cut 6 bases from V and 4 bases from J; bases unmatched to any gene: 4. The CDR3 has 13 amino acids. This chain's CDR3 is CSVLDRGADTQYF. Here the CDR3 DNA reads TGCAGCGTCCTGGACAGGGGGGCAGATACGCAGTATTTT.

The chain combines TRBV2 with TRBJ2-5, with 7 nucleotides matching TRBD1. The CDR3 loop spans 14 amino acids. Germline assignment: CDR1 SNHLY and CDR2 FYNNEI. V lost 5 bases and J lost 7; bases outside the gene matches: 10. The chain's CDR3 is CASSSTGYSATQYF. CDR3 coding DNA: TGTGCCAGCAGTTCGACAGGGTATAGCGCGACCCAGTACTTC. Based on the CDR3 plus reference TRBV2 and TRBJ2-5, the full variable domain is EPEVTQTPSHQVTQMGQEVILRCVPISNHLYFYWYRQILGQKVEFLVSFYNNEISEKSEIFDDQFSVERPDGSNFTLKIRSTKLEDSAMYFCASSSTGYSATQYFGPGTRLLVL.

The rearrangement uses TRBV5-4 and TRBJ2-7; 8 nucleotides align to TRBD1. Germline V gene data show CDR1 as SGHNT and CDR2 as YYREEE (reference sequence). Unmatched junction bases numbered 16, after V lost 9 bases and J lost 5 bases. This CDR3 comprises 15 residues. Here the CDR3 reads CATAAGGPPAHEQYF. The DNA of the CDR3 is TGTGCCACCGCAGCAGGGGGCCCTCCCGCCCACGAGCAGTACTTC.

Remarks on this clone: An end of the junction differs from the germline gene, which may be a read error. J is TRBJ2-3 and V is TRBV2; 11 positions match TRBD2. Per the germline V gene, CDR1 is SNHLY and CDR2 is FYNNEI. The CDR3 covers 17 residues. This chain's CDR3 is CASREDGTSGPTDTQYF. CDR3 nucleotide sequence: TGTGCCAGCAGAGAAGACGGGACTAGCGGACCGACAGATACGCAGTATTTT.

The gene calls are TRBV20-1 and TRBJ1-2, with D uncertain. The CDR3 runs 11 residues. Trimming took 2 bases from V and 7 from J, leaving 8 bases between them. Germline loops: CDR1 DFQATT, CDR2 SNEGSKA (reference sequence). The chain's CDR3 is CSARQTSGYTF. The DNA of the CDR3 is TGCAGTGCTAGACAGACAAGTGGCTACACCTTC.

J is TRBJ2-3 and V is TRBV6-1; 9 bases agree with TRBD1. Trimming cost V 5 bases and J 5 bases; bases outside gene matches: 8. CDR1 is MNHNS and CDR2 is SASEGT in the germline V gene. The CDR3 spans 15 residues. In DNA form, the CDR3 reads TGTGCCAGCAGTTTGGGGACAGGGATGGTAGATACGCAGTATTTT. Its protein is CASSLGTGMVDTQYF.

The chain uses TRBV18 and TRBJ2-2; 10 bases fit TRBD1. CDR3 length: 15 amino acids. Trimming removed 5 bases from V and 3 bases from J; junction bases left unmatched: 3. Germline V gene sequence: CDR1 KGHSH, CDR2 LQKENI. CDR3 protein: CASSEGQGDTGELFF. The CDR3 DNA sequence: TGTGCCAGCTCAGAAGGACAGGGGGACACCGGGGAGCTGTTTTTT.

The CDR3: CASSLESYEQYF. DNA of the CDR3: TGCGCCAGCAGCTTGGAGAGCTACGAGCAGTACTTC. The genes are TRBV5-1 and TRBJ2-5, with D uncertain. TRBJ2-7 explains the end of the DNA better; the J call may be wrong. The CDR3 sequence is 12 residues long. In germline, CDR1 is SGHRS, CDR2 YFSETQ.

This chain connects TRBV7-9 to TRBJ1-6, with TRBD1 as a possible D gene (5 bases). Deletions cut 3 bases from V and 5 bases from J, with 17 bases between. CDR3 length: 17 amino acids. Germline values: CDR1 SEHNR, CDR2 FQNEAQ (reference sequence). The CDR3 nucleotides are TGTGCCAGCAGCTTCGGGGGTTGGGGAGAGGATAATTCACCCCTCCACTTT. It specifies CASSFGGWGEDNSPLHF.

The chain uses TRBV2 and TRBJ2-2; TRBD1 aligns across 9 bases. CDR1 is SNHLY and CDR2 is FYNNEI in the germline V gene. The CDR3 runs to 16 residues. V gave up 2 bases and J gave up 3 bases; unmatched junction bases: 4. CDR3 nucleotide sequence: TGTGCCAGCAGTGAAACGTGGACAGGGGACACCGGGGAGCTGTTTTTT. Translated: CASSETWTGDTGELFF.

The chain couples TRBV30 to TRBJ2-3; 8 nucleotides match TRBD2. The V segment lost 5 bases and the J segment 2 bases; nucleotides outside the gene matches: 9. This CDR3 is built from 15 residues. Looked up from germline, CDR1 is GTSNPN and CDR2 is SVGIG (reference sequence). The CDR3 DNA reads TGTGCCTGGGGTGCAGGAGCGGGGGTCACAGATACGCAGTATTTT. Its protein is CAWGAGAGVTDTQYF.

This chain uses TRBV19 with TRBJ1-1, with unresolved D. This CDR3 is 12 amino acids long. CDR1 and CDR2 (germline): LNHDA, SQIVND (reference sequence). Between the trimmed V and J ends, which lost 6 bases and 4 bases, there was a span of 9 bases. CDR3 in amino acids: CASRPTSTEAFF. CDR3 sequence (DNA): TGTGCCAGTAGACCCACTAGCACTGAAGCTTTCTTT.

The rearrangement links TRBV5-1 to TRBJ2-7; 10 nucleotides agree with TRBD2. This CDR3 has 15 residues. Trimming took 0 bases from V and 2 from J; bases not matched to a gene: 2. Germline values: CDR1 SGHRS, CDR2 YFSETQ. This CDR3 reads CASSLVAGGTYEQYF. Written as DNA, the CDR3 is TGCGCCAGCAGCTTGGTAGCGGGGGGAACCTACGAGCAGTACTTC. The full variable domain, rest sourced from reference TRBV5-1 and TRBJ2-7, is KAGVTQTPRYLIKTRGQQVTLSCSPISGHRSVSWYQQTPGQGLQFLFEYFSETQRNKGNFPGRFSGRQFSNSRSEMNVSTLELGDSALYLCASSLVAGGTYEQYFGPGTRLTVT.

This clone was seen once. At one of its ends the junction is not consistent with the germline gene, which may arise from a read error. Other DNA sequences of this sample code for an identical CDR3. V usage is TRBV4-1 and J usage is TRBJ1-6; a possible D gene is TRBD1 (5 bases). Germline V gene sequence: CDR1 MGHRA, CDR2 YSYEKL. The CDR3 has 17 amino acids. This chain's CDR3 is CASSQDGGGSYNSPLHF. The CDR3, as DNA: TGCGCCAGCAGCCAAGACGGGGGAGGCTCCTATAATTCTCCCCTCCACTTT.

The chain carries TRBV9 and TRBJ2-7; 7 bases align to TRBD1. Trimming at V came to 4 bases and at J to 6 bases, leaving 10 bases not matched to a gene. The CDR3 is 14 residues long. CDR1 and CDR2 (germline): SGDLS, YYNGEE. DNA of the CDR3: TGTGCCAGCAGCCGACAGGGTTCCTCTCTCGAGCAGTACTTC. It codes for CASSRQGSSLEQYF.

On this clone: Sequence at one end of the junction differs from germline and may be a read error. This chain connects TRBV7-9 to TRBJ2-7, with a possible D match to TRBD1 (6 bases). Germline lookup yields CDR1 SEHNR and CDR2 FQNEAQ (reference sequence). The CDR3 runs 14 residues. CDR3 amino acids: CSSSLAGAGYEQYF. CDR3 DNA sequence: TGTTCCAGCAGCTTAGCAGGGGCCGGCTACGAGCAGTACTTC.

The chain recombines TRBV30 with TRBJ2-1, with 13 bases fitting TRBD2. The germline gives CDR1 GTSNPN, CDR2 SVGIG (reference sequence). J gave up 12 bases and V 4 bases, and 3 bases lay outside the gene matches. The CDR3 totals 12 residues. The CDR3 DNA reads TGTGCCTGGACACTAGCGGGGGGGTGGCAGTTCTTC. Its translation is CAWTLAGGWQFF.

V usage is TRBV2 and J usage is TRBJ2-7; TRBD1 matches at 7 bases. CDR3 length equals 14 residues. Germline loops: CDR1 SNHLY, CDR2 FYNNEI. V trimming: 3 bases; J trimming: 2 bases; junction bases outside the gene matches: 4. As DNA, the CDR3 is TGTGCCAGCAGTGAGAGACAGGGTACCTACGAGCAGTACTTC. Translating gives CASSERQGTYEQYF.

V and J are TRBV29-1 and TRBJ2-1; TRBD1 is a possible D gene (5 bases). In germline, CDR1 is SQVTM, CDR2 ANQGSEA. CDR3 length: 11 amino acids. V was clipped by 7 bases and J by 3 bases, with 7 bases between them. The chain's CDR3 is CSATVYNEQFF. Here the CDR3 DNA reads TGCAGCGCGACAGTCTACAATGAGCAGTTCTTC.

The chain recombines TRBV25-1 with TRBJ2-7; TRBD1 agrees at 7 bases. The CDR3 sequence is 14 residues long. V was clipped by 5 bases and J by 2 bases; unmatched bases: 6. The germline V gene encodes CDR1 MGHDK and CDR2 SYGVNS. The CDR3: CASSPGGIAYEQYF. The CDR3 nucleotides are TGTGCCAGCAGTCCAGGGGGAATTGCCTACGAGCAGTACTTC.